The following is a TCR beta chain sequence with its context. Its antigen remains unknown. Per the germline V gene, CDR1 is GTSNPN and CDR2 is SVGIG (reference sequence). The CDR3 runs to 11 residues. The sample comes from a study of T cell responses to AZD1222 COVID-19 vaccine. Study summary: Timing groups of about 4 and about 12 weeks for second doses were pooled. Study observations and caveats: Donors in the cohort were predominantly white British and more often female, and clonal diversity was possibly underestimated.

Some clones are missing from TCRdb's copy, which holds only in-frame ones; the method was immunoSEQ multiplex PCR. The sample has about 190,000 clones, about 92% seen once. The chain recombines TRBV30 with TRBJ1-3, with D unresolved. This sequence originates from an adult in good health. Sequenced material: peripheral blood, taken on day 0 of AZD1222 vaccination. The CDR3 DNA reads TGTTCCGGACGCTCTGGAAACACCATATATTTT. Encoded protein: CSGRSGNTIYF. The variable domain in full, completed from reference TRBV30 and TRBJ1-3, reads SQTIHQWPATLVQPVGSPLSLECTVEGTSNPNLYWYRQAAGRGLQLLFYSVGIGQISSEVPQNLSASRPQDRQFILSSKKLLLSDSGFYLCSGRSGNTIYFGEGSWLTVV.